These T cell receptor beta chains were read from a single sample in a study. Profiled with immunoSEQ multiplex PCR; TCRdb holds only in-frame clones, not every one. The repertoire includes tens of thousands of clones, just over 90% of them detected once, and approximately 4.4% sits in the top ten. Sequencing was done on a sample of PBMCs. The receptors originated from a man aged 40-50 years with rheumatoid arthritis. Each CDR3 is given with its conserved first and last residue. D genes are given only for firm matches. The size field is filled for only some rows; it gives once, few, many or a size class.

clone_size | j_call | d_call | v_call | cdr3_nt | cdr3_aa
- | TRBJ2-1 | TRBD2 | TRBV7-2 | TGTGCCAGCAGCCCTGTGGCGGGAGGGTCCTACAATGAGCAGTTCTTC | CASSPVAGGSYNEQFF
- | TRBJ2-7 | TRBD1 | TRBV2 | TGTGCCAGCAGAGGGACAGCTAGCTCCTACGAGCAGTACTTC | CASRGTASSYEQYF
- | TRBJ2-1 | TRBD1 | TRBV19 | TGTGCCAGTAGTAGACAGGGGGCCTCCTACAATGAGCAGTTCTTC | CASSRQGASYNEQFF
- | TRBJ1-5 | - | TRBV30 | TGTGCCTGGAGCCCCCCCACAGGGCCGAATCAGCCCCAGCATTTT | CAWSPPTGPNQPQHF
few | TRBJ1-2 | - | TRBV6-6 | TGTGCCAGCAGTTACTCCCGGGCGGGGATCGATGGCTACACCTTC | CASSYSRAGIDGYTF
- | TRBJ2-5 | - | TRBV12-3/TRBV12-4 | TGTGCCAGCAGAATCTCCGGGGAGACCCAGTACTTC | CASRISGETQYF
few | TRBJ1-1 | TRBD1 | TRBV5-4 | TGTGCCAGCACCAAGGGGGCGGCTGACACTGAAGCTTTCTTT | CASTKGAADTEAFF
- | TRBJ2-7 | - | TRBV4-3 | TGCGCCAGCAGCCCCGGACTTACCTACGAGCAGTACTTC | CASSPGLTYEQYF
- | TRBJ1-2 | TRBD1 | TRBV2 | TGTGCCAATCGACGGAACCGGGACAGGGTAATGGCTGGCTACACCTTC | CANRRNRDRVMAGYTF
once | TRBJ2-7 | TRBD1 | TRBV10-2 | TGCGCCAGCAGTGGACAGGGGAGTTCCTACGAGCAGTACTTC | CASSGQGSSYEQYF
- | TRBJ2-7 | - | TRBV9 | TGTGCCAGCAGCACCGGGACCTATGAGCAGTACTTC | CASSTGTYEQYF
- | TRBJ1-1 | TRBD1 | TRBV6-5 | TGTGCCAGCAGTTTCGGGACAGACATGAACACTGAAGCTTTCTTT | CASSFGTDMNTEAFF
- | TRBJ2-1 | TRBD1 | TRBV3-1/TRBV3-2 | TGTGCCAGCAGCTCGGGACAGGGGGCAGTGGAGCAGTTCTTC | CASSSGQGAVEQFF
- | TRBJ2-5 | TRBD2 | TRBV7-6 | TGTGCCAGCAGCTTAGGTAGCGGGGGACCCGGGGAGACCCAGTACTTC | CASSLGSGGPGETQYF
- | TRBJ2-2 | - | TRBV11-3 | TGTGCCAGCAGCTTAGACCTTGGGACCGGGGAGCTGTTTTTT | CASSLDLGTGELFF
- | TRBJ2-7 | TRBD1 | TRBV28 | TGTGCCAGCAGTTGGGAGACAGGGGGCGGGTACGAGCAGTACTTC | CASSWETGGGYEQYF